These T cell receptor beta chains were read from a single sample in a study of blood T cell repertoires in COVID-19. Method: immunoSEQ multiplex PCR; TCRdb's copy keeps in-frame clones and lacks some. Among 200,000 or so clones listed, approximately 83% were seen once. Sequencing was performed on PBMCs or T cells enriched from blood (not recorded which). Receptor source: a woman between 45 and 60 years old who had been exposed to COVID-19. The CDR3 runs from the conserved cysteine through the conserved F or W. A D gene is named only where the DNA matches it firmly.

D gene | J gene | V gene | CDR3 protein | CDR3 DNA
TRBD2 | TRBJ2-5 | TRBV2 | CASSEGTSGLKETQYF | TGTGCCAGCAGTGAAGGGACTAGCGGTCTAAAAGAGACCCAGTACTTC
TRBD1 | TRBJ1-2 | TRBV6-2/TRBV6-3 | CASSYGGRGRVYGYTF | TGTGCCAGCAGTTACGGGGGCAGGGGGCGAGTCTATGGCTACACCTTC
TRBD1 | TRBJ1-1 | TRBV19 | CASSIGRRGTGNTEAFF | TGTGCCAGTAGTATAGGAAGGCGAGGGACAGGGAACACTGAAGCTTTCTTT
TRBD2 | TRBJ2-1 | TRBV5-5 | CASSLVTSGGAVNEQFF | TGTGCCAGCAGCTTGGTGACTAGCGGGGGGGCCGTCAATGAGCAGTTCTTC
TRBD2 | TRBJ2-5 | TRBV5-6 | CASSLRLAGMETQYF | TGTGCCAGCAGCTTGCGACTAGCGGGGATGGAGACCCAGTACTTC
. | TRBJ1-1 | TRBV28 | CASSIGSRGEAFF | TGTGCCAGCAGCATAGGGTCCAGGGGAGAAGCTTTCTTT
. | TRBJ1-2 | TRBV9 | CASSVGAYGREDYGYTF | TGTGCCAGCAGCGTAGGTGCCTATGGCAGGGAAGACTATGGCTACACCTTC
. | TRBJ2-1 | TRBV6-5 | CASARVGNEQFF | TGTGCCAGTGCCAGGGTGGGCAATGAGCAGTTCTTC
. | TRBJ1-1 | TRBV3-1/TRBV3-2 | CASSQRRSLNTEAFF | TGTGCCAGCAGCCAACGGAGGAGCTTGAACACTGAAGCTTTCTTT
TRBD1 | TRBJ1-1 | TRBV19 | CASSPGTGPAEAFF | TGTGCCAGTAGTCCCGGGACAGGGCCGGCTGAAGCTTTCTTT
TRBD1 | TRBJ1-1 | TRBV12-3/TRBV12-4 | CASSQRTGAEAFF | TGTGCCAGCAGTCAGAGGACAGGGGCTGAAGCTTTCTTT